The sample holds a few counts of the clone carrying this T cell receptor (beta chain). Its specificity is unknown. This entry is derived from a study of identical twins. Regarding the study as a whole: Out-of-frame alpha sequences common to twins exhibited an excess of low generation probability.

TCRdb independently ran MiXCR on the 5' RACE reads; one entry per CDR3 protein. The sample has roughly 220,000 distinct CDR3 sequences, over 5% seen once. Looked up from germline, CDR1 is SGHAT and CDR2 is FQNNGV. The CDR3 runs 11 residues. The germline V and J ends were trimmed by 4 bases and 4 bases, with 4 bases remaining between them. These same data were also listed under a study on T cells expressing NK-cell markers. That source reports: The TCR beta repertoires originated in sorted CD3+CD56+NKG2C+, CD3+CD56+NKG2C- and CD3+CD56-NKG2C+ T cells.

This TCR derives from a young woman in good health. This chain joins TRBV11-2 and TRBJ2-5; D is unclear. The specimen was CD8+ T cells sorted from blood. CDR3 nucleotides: TGTGCCAGCAGCTCTCCAGAGACCCAGTACTTC. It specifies CASSSPETQYF.